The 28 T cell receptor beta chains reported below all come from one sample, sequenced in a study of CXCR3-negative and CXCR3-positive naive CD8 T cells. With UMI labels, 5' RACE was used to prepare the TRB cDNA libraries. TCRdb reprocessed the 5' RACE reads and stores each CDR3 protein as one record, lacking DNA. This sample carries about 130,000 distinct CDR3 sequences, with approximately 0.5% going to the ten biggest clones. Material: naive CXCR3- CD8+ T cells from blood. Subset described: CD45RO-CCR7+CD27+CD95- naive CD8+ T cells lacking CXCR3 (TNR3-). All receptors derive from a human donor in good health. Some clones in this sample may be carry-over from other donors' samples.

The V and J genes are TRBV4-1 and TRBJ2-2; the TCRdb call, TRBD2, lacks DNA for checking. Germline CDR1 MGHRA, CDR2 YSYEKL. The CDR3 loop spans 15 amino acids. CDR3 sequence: CASSRSGESTGELFF.

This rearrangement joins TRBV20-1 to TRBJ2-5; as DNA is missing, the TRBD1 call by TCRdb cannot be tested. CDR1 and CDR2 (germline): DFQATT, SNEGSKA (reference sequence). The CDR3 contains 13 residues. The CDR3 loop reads CSAGQGLGETQYF.

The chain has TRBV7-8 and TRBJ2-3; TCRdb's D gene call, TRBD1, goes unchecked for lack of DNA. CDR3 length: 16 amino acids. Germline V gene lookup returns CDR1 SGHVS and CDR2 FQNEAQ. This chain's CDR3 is CASSLGGGGYTDTQYF.

CDR3 protein: CASRPKLAGSTDTQYF. The chain links TRBV2 to TRBJ2-3; TCRdb gives TRBD2 as the D gene, but with no DNA this cannot be confirmed. The CDR3 loop spans 16 amino acids. Per germline, CDR1 SNHLY and CDR2 FYNNEI.

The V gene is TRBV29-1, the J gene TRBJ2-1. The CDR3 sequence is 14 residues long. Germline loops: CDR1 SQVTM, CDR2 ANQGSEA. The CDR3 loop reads CSVEERGPYNEQFF.

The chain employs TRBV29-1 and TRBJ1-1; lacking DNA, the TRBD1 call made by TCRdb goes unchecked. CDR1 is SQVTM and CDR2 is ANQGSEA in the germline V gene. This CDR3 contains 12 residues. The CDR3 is CSVKGGGTEAFF.

This chain's CDR3 is CASSRTGRPRGETQYF. This chain connects TRBV28 to TRBJ2-5; TCRdb calls TRBD1, which cannot be checked without DNA. CDR1 is MDHEN and CDR2 is SYDVKM in the germline V gene. This CDR3 is 16 amino acids long.

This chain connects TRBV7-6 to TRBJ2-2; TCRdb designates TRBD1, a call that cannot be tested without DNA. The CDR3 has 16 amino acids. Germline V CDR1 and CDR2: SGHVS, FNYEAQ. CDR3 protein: CASSPSWQGVSGELFF.

The CDR3: CASSIPGGPYEQYF. The V and J genes are TRBV19 and TRBJ2-7; the TCRdb D gene call, TRBD1, has no DNA to confirm it. The germline V gene encodes CDR1 LNHDA and CDR2 SQIVND (reference sequence). The CDR3 extends over 14 amino acids.

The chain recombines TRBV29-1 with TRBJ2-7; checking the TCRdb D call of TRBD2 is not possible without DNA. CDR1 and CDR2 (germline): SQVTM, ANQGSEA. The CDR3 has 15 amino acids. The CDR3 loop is CSATPEGSYAYEQYF.

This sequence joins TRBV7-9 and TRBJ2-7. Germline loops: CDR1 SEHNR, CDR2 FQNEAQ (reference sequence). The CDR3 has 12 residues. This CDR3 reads CASSGRLYEQYF.

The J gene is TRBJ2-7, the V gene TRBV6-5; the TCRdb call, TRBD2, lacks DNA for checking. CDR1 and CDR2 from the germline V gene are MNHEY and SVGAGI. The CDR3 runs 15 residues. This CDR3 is CASTLTSGVTYEQYF.

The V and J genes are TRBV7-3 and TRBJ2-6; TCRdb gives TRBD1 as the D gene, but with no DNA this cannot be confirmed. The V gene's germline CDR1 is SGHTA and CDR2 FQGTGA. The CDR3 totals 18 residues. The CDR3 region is CASSFLPYRVSGANVLTF.

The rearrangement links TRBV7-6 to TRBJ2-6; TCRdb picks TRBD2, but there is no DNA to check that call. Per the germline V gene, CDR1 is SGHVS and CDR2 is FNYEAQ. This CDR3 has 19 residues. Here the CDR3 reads CASSLVYPGMNSGANVLTF. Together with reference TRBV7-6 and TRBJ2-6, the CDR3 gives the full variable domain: GAGVSQSPRYKVTKRGQDVALRCDPISGHVSLYWYRQALGQGPEFLTYFNYEAQQDKSGLPNDRFSAERPEGSISTLTIQRTEQRDSAMYRCASSLVYPGMNSGANVLTFGAGSRLTVL.

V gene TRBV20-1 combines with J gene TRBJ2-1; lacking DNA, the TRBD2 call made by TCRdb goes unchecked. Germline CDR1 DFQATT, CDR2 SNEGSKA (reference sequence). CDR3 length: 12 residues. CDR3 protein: CSASGLATEQFF.

CDR3 sequence: CASSSPLAITEAFF. The V gene is TRBV28, the J gene TRBJ1-1. This CDR3 is 14 amino acids long. Germline CDR1 MDHEN, CDR2 SYDVKM.

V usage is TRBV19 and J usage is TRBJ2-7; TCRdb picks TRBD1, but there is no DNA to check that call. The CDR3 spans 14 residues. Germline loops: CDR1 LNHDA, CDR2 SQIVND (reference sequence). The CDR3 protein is CASSNFGGSYEQYF.

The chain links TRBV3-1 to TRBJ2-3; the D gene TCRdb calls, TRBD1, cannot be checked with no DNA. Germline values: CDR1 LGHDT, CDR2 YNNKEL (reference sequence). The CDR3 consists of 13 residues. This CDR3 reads CASSQGGADTQYF.

CDR3 in amino acids: CASSYGTSEAFF. This chain uses TRBV12-3 or TRBV12-4 with TRBJ1-1. This CDR3 is 12 amino acids long.

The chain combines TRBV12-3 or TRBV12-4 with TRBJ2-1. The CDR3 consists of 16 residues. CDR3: CASSFLEVRSYNEQFF.

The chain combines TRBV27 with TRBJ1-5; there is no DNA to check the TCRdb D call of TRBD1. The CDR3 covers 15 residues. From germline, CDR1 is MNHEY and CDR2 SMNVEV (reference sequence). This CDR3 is CASSDRGHGNQPQHF.

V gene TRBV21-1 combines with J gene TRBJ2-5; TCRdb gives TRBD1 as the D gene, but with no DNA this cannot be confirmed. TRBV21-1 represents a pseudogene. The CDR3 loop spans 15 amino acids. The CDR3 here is CASSKVGDRRETQYF.

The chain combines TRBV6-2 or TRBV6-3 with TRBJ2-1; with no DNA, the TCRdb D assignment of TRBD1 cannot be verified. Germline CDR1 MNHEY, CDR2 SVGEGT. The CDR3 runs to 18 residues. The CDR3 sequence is CASSYSVSGPSSYNEQFF.

The CDR3 is CASLSPGLQNIQYF. The chain uses TRBV28 and TRBJ2-4; TCRdb returns TRBD2, unconfirmable since there is no DNA. CDR1 and CDR2 (germline): MDHEN, SYDVKM. The length of the CDR3 is 14 residues.

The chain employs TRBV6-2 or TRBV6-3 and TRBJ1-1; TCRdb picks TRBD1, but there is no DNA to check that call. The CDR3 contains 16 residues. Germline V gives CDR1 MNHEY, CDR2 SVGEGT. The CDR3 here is CASSPRRGQLNTEAFF.

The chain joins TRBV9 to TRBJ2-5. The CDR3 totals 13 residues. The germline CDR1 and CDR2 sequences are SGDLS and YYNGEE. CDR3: CASSVKGWETQYF.

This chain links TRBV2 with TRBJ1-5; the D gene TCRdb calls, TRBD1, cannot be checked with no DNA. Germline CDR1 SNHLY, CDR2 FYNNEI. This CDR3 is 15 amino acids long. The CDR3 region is CASSKTGYSNQPQHF.

CDR3 region: CASSRRQGASGNTIYF. This sequence joins TRBV7-9 and TRBJ1-3; TCRdb picks TRBD1, but there is no DNA to check that call. The CDR3 contains 16 residues. Germline-derived CDR1 and CDR2 are SEHNR and FQNEAQ (reference sequence).